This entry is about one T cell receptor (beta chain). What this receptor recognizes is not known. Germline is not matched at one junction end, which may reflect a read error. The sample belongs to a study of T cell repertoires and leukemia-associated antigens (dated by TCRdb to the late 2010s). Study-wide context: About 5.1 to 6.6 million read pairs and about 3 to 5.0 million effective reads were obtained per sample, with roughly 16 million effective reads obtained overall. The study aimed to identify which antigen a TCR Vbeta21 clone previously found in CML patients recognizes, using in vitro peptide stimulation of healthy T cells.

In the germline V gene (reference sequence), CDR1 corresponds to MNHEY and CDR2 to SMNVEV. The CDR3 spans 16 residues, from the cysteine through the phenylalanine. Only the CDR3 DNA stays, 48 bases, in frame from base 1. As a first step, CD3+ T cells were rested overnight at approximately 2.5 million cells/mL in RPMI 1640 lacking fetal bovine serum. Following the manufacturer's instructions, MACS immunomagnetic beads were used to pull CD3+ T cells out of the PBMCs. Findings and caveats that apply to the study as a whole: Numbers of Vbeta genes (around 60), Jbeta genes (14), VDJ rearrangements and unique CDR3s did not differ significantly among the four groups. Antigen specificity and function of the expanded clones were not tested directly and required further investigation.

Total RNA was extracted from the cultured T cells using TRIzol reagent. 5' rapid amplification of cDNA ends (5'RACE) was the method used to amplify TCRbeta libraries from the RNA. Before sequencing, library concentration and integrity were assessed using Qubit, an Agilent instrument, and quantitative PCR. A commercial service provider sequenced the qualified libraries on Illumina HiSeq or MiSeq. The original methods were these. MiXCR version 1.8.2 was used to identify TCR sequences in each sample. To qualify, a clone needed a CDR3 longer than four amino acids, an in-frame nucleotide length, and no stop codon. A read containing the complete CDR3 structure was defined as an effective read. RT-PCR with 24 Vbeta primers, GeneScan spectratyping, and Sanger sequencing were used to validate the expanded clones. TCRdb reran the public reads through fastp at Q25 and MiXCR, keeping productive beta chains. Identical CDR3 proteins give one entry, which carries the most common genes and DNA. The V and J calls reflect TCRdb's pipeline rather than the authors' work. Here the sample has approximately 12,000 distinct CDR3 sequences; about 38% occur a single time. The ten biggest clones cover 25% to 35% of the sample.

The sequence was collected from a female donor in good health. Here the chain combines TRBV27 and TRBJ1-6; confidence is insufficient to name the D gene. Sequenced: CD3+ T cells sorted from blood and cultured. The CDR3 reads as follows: CASSLRPPTYNSPLHF. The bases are TGTGCCAGCAGTTTAAGGCCCCCGACCTATAATTCGCCCCTCCACTTT.